The clone carrying this T cell receptor (beta chain) appeared many times. As yet, its antigen is unknown. These data are taken from a study of T cell repertoires in cytomegalovirus infection. Study as a whole: Matching HLA type and CMV infection were both indicated by public TCR beta signatures. The study, taken as a whole, reports: Cumulative frequency (of public TCR beta family members) identified carriers of CMV plus the relevant HLA.

The CDR3 spans 20 residues. Germline values: CDR1 SGHDN, CDR2 FVKESK. V gave up 0 bases and J gave up 2 bases; unmatched junction bases: 14. TCRdb re-analysed the reads in MiXCR, keeping a single row per CDR3 protein. The table records 300,000 to 400,000 distinct CDR3 sequences, 8% to 10% of them present only once. Sequencing input: PBMCs. The chain recombines TRBV14 with TRBJ2-4, with 9 bases identical to TRBD1. The receptor was isolated from a human donor in good health (CMV status not recorded). Some clones in this sample may be carry-over from other donors' samples. This CDR3 is CASSQEGSGTGFGSKNIQYF. Written as DNA, the CDR3 is TGTGCCAGCAGCCAAGAAGGATCCGGGACAGGGTTTGGATCCAAAAACATTCAGTACTTC.